This TCR beta chain was recovered during a study of CD8 T cells in Susac syndrome. Reverse transcription of about 0.5 to 1 ug RNA was performed with random hexamers. TCRdb re-called the immunoSEQ multiplex PCR reads with MiXCR, one entry per CDR3 protein. The table has about 140,000 distinct CDR3 sequences, 94% seen once. The T cells that were sequenced for TCR beta were CD8+ and CD4+ cells from blood. Germline CDR1 is MNHEY and CDR2 is SMNVEV (reference sequence). There are 16 residues in the CDR3. V lost 3 bases, J lost 5 bases, and 6 bases stayed unmatched. The material sequenced was CD8+ T cells from PBMCs. The receptor's source is a human donor in good health. The chain couples TRBV27 to TRBJ2-2; 10 positions match TRBD1. Written as DNA, the CDR3 is TGTGCCAGCAGTTTCTCCGGACAGGGGGGAACCGGGGAGCTGTTTTTT. Translation: CASSFSGQGGTGELFF.